The 10 T cell receptor beta chains listed next were all sequenced from one sample in a study of cytomegalovirus exposure and HLA in healthy donors. The PCR used 60 Vbeta and 13 Jbeta primers. Data came from immunoSEQ multiplex PCR; TCRdb stores just in-frame clones and leaves some out. The table lists 150,000 to 200,000 clones, about 75% of them singletons. Sequenced material: PBMCs. These receptors originate from a male donor in good health and CMV-seronegative.

This sequence joins TRBV27 and TRBJ2-5; D may be TRBD2 (6 bases). V was pared by 6 bases and J by 7 bases, with 18 bases between. The CDR3 is made up of 14 amino acids. Per the germline V gene, CDR1 is MNHEY and CDR2 is SMNVEV (reference sequence). CDR3 in DNA: TGTGCCAGCAGCTCCATGGGAGGACTGGGGACCCAGTACTTC. This sequence encodes CASSSMGGLGTQYF.

The V and J genes are TRBV7-8 and TRBJ1-2; 8 positions agree with TRBD1. Germline CDR1 is SGHVS and CDR2 is FQNEAQ. This CDR3 comprises 13 residues. The V gene end was trimmed by 5 bases and the J gene end by 10 bases; junction bases not matched to a gene: 9. DNA for the CDR3: TGTGCCAGCAGCGCTCAGACAGGGGCCCTCTACACCTTC. Translated: CASSAQTGALYTF.

The table lists this clone with a few counts. The V gene is TRBV9, the J gene TRBJ2-7; 8 bases align to TRBD2. CDR1 and CDR2 from the germline V gene are SGDLS and YYNGEE. The CDR3 spans 15 residues. Unmatched junction bases numbered 8, after V lost 4 bases and J lost 2 bases. CDR3 bases: TGTGCCAGCAGCCCTCAGGGTAGCGGGACCTACGAGCAGTACTTC. Translated, it gives CASSPQGSGTYEQYF.

The chain carries TRBV7-2 and TRBJ2-7, with D perhaps matching TRBD2 (6 bases). This CDR3 comprises 13 residues. CDR1 and CDR2 from the germline V gene are SGHTA and FQGNSA. V gave up 6 bases and J gave up 2 bases, with 11 bases separating them. CDR3 nucleotides: TGTGCCAGCAGGGATAGGAGGGCCTACGAGCAGTACTTC. Translated: CASRDRRAYEQYF.

This sequence joins TRBV19 and TRBJ2-1, with TRBD2 identical over 8 bases. Germline CDR1 and CDR2: LNHDA and SQIVND (reference sequence). The J segment lost 7 bases and the V segment lost 8 bases, leaving 10 bases of the junction unmatched. The CDR3 loop spans 14 amino acids. The CDR3: CASSSSGSRNEQFF. In DNA, the CDR3 is TGTGCCAGTTCCTCGAGCGGGAGTAGGAATGAGCAGTTCTTC.

The V gene is TRBV6-5, the J gene TRBJ2-7, with 7 bases matching TRBD1. Germline loops: CDR1 MNHEY, CDR2 SVGAGI. The CDR3 runs 13 residues. V shed 6 bases, J shed 3 bases, and the junction held 5 bases outside the gene matches. CDR3 in amino acids: CASRRTGVYEQYF. The DNA for the CDR3 is TGTGCCAGCAGACGTACAGGGGTCTACGAGCAGTACTTC.

This clone showed up just a few times. The chain carries TRBV2 and TRBJ1-1; TRBD1 agrees at 7 bases. The germline CDR1 and CDR2 sequences are SNHLY and FYNNEI. V shed 9 bases, J shed 1 base, and the junction held 2 bases outside the gene matches. This CDR3 is built from 12 residues. The CDR3 spells CASGTANTEAFF. DNA for the CDR3: TGTGCCAGTGGGACAGCGAACACTGAAGCTTTCTTT.

The chain carries TRBV6-1 and TRBJ1-2; 12 bases line up with TRBD1. The J segment lost 8 bases and the V segment lost 5 bases, leaving 6 bases of the junction unmatched. The CDR3 extends over 14 amino acids. Germline CDR1 and CDR2: MNHNS and SASEGT. CDR3 protein: CASSPTGTGGGYTF. CDR3 DNA: TGTGCCAGCAGTCCCACCGGGACAGGGGGCGGCTACACCTTC.

The chain has TRBV6-1 and TRBJ1-5, with D unresolved. The germline CDR1 and CDR2 sequences are MNHNS and SASEGT. Between the trimmed V and J ends, which lost 2 bases and 2 bases, there was a span of 4 bases. This CDR3 has 13 amino acids. CDR3 DNA: TGTGCCAGCAGTGAAACAGGCAATCAGCCCCAGCATTTT. Its protein is CASSETGNQPQHF.

This sequence joins TRBV7-9 and TRBJ2-7, with 10 nucleotides matching TRBD2. V was pared by 5 bases and J by 6 bases, with 10 bases of the junction left unmatched. There are 15 residues in the CDR3. From germline, CDR1 is SEHNR and CDR2 FQNEAQ (reference sequence). CDR3 region: CASSTRTSGGVEQYF. CDR3 in DNA: TGTGCCAGCAGCACTCGGACTAGCGGAGGGGTCGAGCAGTACTTC.